The rows below give T cell receptor beta chains drawn from one sample of a study of blood T cell repertoires in COVID-19. Sequencing was performed with immunoSEQ multiplex PCR; in TCRdb, only in-frame clones are kept and a portion is missing. The data hold over 400,000 clones, with 80% to 90% observed a single time. Sequenced material: PBMCs or T cells enriched from blood (not recorded which). These receptor sequences come from a woman aged 55-70 years who had recovered from COVID-19. The CDR3 runs from the conserved cysteine through the conserved F or W.

>TRBJ2-3|TRBV11-3|13
CASSLSSTDTQYF
>TRBJ1-6|TRBV4-2|15
CASSQVGRVGSPLHF
>TRBJ2-6|TRBV19|17
CASSLDRDFSGANVLTF
>TRBJ2-2|TRBV3-1/TRBV3-2|21
CASSQGVRLAGNYANTGELFF
>TRBJ2-5|TRBV19|15
CASTQTRGIQETQYF
>TRBJ1-2|TRBV18|14
CASSPLSGAGGYTF
>TRBJ1-5|TRBV28|17
CASSSPSTEYSNQPQHF
>TRBJ1-2|TRBV6-6|16
CASSYFETGGSYGYTF
>TRBJ1-1|TRBV2|13
CASTPDRNTEAFF
>TRBJ1-2|TRBV7-9|16
CASSLEGTGSNYGYTF
>TRBJ1-2|TRBV4-1|13
CASSQVGAYGYTF
>TRBJ1-3|TRBV13|12
CASNGAGNTIYF
>TRBJ2-1|TRBV9|17
CASSVGIGGASYNEQFF
>TRBJ2-1|TRBV2|14
CASFRGSSYNEQFF
>TRBJ2-7|TRBV7-2|15
CASSLVAGGIYEQYF
>TRBJ2-1|TRBV10-3|16
CAISELRQGARNEQFF
>TRBJ2-3|TRBV5-1|13
CASSFLGEDTQYF
>TRBJ1-2|TRBV15|13
CATSAATLYGYTF
>TRBJ1-2|TRBV7-2|15
CASSLGQGGNYGYTF
>TRBJ2-1|TRBV19|13
CASSIDLAGSGFF
>TRBJ1-2|TRBV11-2|13
CASSLGQIYGYTF
>TRBJ1-1|TRBV19|12
CASSFGNTEAFF
>TRBJ2-3|TRBV6-5|14
CASRRVIQADTQYF
>TRBJ1-1|TRBV5-1|14
CASSFGGDNTEAFF
>TRBJ1-2|TRBV4-1|15
CASSLLPGQGYGYTF
>TRBJ1-1|TRBV19|15
CASSPNGQPAPGAFF
>TRBJ2-3|TRBV11-2|15
CASSLGAGVTDTQYF
>TRBJ2-3|TRBV3-1/TRBV3-2|16
CASSQDRGLRTDTQYF
>TRBJ2-1|TRBV6-5|13
CASRSTGANEQFF
>TRBJ2-1|TRBV7-2|15
CASSLRPSSYNEQFF
>TRBJ1-1|TRBV5-1|14
CASSLQGERTEAFF
>TRBJ1-5|TRBV19|15
CASSIAPGQNQPQHF
>TRBJ1-1|TRBV19|15
CASSPIRGQDTEAFF
>TRBJ2-3|TRBV5-1|14
CASSKDTGTDTQYF
>TRBJ2-1|TRBV4-2|18
CASSQDGASGAPGNEQFF
>TRBJ2-4|TRBV27|16
CASSLRTTDAKNIQYF
>TRBJ1-5|TRBV19|15
CASIPRGGSNQPQHF
>TRBJ2-4|TRBV7-2|15
CASSLQGGTGNIQYF
>TRBJ2-2|TRBV19|14
CASKIGTLRGELFF
>TRBJ1-2|TRBV2|13
CASSDRGIGGYTF
>TRBJ1-6|TRBV6-1|18
CASSEGRGISSYNSPLHF
>TRBJ2-2|TRBV4-1|13
CAGQGALTGELFF
>TRBJ2-5|TRBV11-2|16
CASSLKLAGDKETQYF
>TRBJ2-7|TRBV2|15
CASSERDRVRYEQYF
>TRBJ2-7|TRBV3-1/TRBV3-2|16
CASSQDVQRSSYEQYF
>TRBJ1-2|TRBV30|11
CAWSVGAGYTF
>TRBJ2-3|TRBV11-2|16
CASSAASGGSTDTQYF
>TRBJ1-1|TRBV2|13
CAKRQSMNTEAFF
>TRBJ1-2|TRBV6-6|16
CASSYPTGQGNYGYTF
>TRBJ1-4|TRBV19|17
CASSLAGGRRTNEKLFF
>TRBJ1-1|TRBV19|15
CASSIDQGPPRVAFF